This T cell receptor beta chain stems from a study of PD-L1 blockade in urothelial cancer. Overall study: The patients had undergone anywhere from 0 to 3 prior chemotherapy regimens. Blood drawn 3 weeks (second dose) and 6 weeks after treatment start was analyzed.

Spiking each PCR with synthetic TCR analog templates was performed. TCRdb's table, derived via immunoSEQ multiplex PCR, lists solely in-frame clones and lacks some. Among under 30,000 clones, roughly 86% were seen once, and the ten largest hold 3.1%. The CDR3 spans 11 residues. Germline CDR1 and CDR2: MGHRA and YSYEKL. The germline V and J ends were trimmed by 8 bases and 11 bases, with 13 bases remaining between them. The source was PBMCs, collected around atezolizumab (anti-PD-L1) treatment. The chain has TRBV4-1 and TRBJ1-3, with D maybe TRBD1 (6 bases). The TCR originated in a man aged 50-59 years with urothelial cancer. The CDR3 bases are TGCGCCAGCCGAACAGGGTCCCCCATATATTTT. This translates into CASRTGSPIYF.